Listed here are 24 T cell receptor beta chains from one sample, sequenced in a study of shared clonotypes between healthy human individuals. This table comes from immunoSEQ multiplex PCR, and its TCRdb copy is limited to in-frame clones, with some not included. Of fewer than 700,000 clones listed, approximately 95% are singletons. Cells designated naive CD8 were CD45RO-negative and were positively selected for CCR7, with terminally differentiated effector memory CD45RA+ cells excluded. The sequenced sample consisted of naive CD8+ T cells sorted from blood. These receptors were collected from a woman under 40 in good health.

The chain joins TRBV13 to TRBJ2-1; 7 bases map to TRBD2. The length of the CDR3 is 15 residues. J lost 6 bases, V lost 3 bases, and 8 bases had no gene match. The germline V gene has CDR1 PRHDT and CDR2 FYEKMQ (reference sequence). The CDR3 DNA sequence: TGTGCCAGCAGCTTCGGCGCGGGGGTCTTCAATGAGCAGTTCTTC. As protein: CASSFGAGVFNEQFF.

The J gene is TRBJ2-6, the V gene TRBV29-1; 10 bases agree with TRBD2. CDR1 and CDR2 from the germline V gene are SQVTM and ANQGSEA. This CDR3 is built from 18 residues. V gave up 4 bases and J gave up 0 bases; unmatched junction bases: 9. The CDR3 DNA reads TGCAGCGTTGGGGGAAGCGGGAGGGCACACTCTGGGGCCAACGTCCTGACTTTC. Encoded protein: CSVGGSGRAHSGANVLTF.

The chain recombines TRBV28 with TRBJ1-3; D is unclear. The germline V gene has CDR1 MDHEN and CDR2 SYDVKM. CDR3 size: 16 residues. Trimming cost V 3 bases and J 0 bases, with 12 bases left between them. The CDR3 sequence: CASSFLPGNSGNTIYF. The CDR3 DNA is TGTGCCAGCAGTTTCCTCCCCGGAAACTCTGGAAACACCATATATTTT. The variable domain in full, with the rest retrieved from reference TRBV28 and TRBJ1-3, is DVKVTQSSRYLVKRTGEKVFLECVQDMDHENMFWYRQDPGLGLRLIYFSYDVKMKEKGDIPEGYSVSREKKERFSLILESASTNQTSMYLCASSFLPGNSGNTIYFGEGSWLTVV.

A word on this clone: The same CDR3 arises from other DNA sequences in this sample as well. This chain links TRBV11-2 with TRBJ2-6; D is uncertain. Germline loops: CDR1 SGHAT, CDR2 FQNNGV. CDR3 length: 14 residues. Trimming cost V 5 bases and J 2 bases, with 7 bases left between them. This chain's CDR3 is CASSLVTGANVLTF. The CDR3 DNA follows: TGTGCCAGCAGCCTGGTTACTGGGGCCAACGTCCTGACTTTC.

The J gene is TRBJ2-5, the V gene TRBV6-6; possible D gene TRBD2, 5 bases. The J call may be in error: the DNA end matches TRBJ2-7 better. Per germline, CDR1 MNHNY and CDR2 SVGAGI (reference sequence). This CDR3 spans 15 amino acids. The CDR3 protein is CASSYQIRGFSEQYF. CDR3 DNA sequence: TGTGCCAGCAGTTACCAAATTCGAGGGTTCAGCGAGCAGTACTTC.

This chain uses TRBV11-2 with TRBJ2-3; tentatively, D is TRBD1 (6 bases). The CDR3 totals 15 residues. Trimming took 9 bases from V and 6 from J, leaving 22 bases between them. Germline loops: CDR1 SGHAT, CDR2 FQNNGV. DNA of the CDR3: TGTGCCAGTACCGCCCCCCCGGGGACATTCGATACGCAGTATTTT. Its translation: CASTAPPGTFDTQYF.

The chain is built from TRBV4-1 and TRBJ2-7; a weak D match, TRBD2 (5 bases). Germline values: CDR1 MGHRA, CDR2 YSYEKL. V was clipped by 1 base and J by 6 bases, with 16 bases between them. This CDR3 region has 15 residues. CDR3 sequence reads: CASSQAPPGMGEQYF. Here the CDR3 DNA reads TGCGCCAGCAGCCAAGCGCCTCCCGGGATGGGCGAGCAGTACTTC.

The gene calls are TRBV28 and TRBJ2-5, with D possibly TRBD2 on 5 matching bases. The V end was cut by 6 bases, the J end by 2 bases, with 19 bases between. CDR1 is MDHEN and CDR2 is SYDVKM in the germline V gene. This CDR3 has 16 amino acids. The CDR3 here is CASSPTTGREQETQYF. The CDR3 DNA sequence: TGTGCCAGCAGCCCCACGACCGGACGGGAACAAGAGACCCAGTACTTC.

Comments on this clone: The same CDR3 can be traced to other DNA sequences in this sample. This sequence joins TRBV28 and TRBJ2-7, with D tentatively TRBD1 or TRBD2 (5 bases each). The CDR3 is 14 amino acids. The germline V gene has CDR1 MDHEN and CDR2 SYDVKM. The V gene lost 2 bases and the J gene lost 3 bases, with 11 bases spanning the gap. The CDR3 DNA is TGTGCCAGCAGTTTAGGGGGTGAAGGCTACGAGCAGTACTTC. This gives the protein CASSLGGEGYEQYF.

The chain employs TRBV19 and TRBJ2-1; TRBD2 matches 7 bases. The trim removed 3 bases at V and 0 bases at J, leaving 2 bases unmatched. The CDR3 length is 15 residues. CDR1 and CDR2 from the germline V gene are LNHDA and SQIVND (reference sequence). As DNA, the CDR3 is TGTGCCAGTAGTATCCGGGAGGACTCCTACAATGAGCAGTTCTTC. It translates to CASSIREDSYNEQFF.

The rearrangement uses TRBV6-6 and TRBJ2-7; the D is unclear. The CDR3 totals 13 residues. The germline V and J ends were trimmed by 7 bases and 1 base, with 11 bases remaining between them. The germline V gene encodes CDR1 MNHNY and CDR2 SVGAGI (reference sequence). In DNA, the CDR3 is TGTGCCAGCATCGCGGACGGATCCTACGAGCAGTACTTC. Translation: CASIADGSYEQYF.

This chain links TRBV4-1 with TRBJ1-4; 7 positions agree with TRBD1. Germline CDR1 and CDR2: MGHRA and YSYEKL. V lost 6 bases to trimming and J lost 8 bases; unmatched junction nucleotides: 18. The CDR3 covers 17 residues. CDR3 loop: CASSHEPRQGVREKLFF. In nucleotides, the CDR3 is TGCGCCAGCAGTCATGAACCGCGACAGGGAGTGAGGGAAAAACTGTTTTTT.

The CDR3 DNA follows: TGTGCCAGCAGCACCTGGGGGGGAGGGACCTACGAGCAGTACTTC. It codes for CASSTWGGGTYEQYF. The rearrangement uses TRBV11-2 and TRBJ2-7, with 7 bases that match TRBD2. CDR3 size: 15 residues. Germline trimming cut 5 bases from V and 2 bases from J; bases unmatched to any gene: 9. Germline lookup yields CDR1 SGHAT and CDR2 FQNNGV.

As DNA, the CDR3 is TGTGCCAGCAGTGAAAGGGAGGGGGTAGTTGGCGAGCAGTACTTC. Its translation is CASSEREGVVGEQYF. V usage is TRBV2 and J usage is TRBJ2-7; D may be TRBD2 (7 bases). Trimming took off 2 bases at V and 6 bases at J, with 17 bases between the two ends. Germline loops: CDR1 SNHLY, CDR2 FYNNEI. The CDR3 runs 15 residues.

CDR3 in amino acids: CASSFVGSYNEQFF. The CDR3 nucleotides are TGTGCCAGCAGTTTTGTGGGGTCCTACAATGAGCAGTTCTTC. The chain recombines TRBV5-8 with TRBJ2-1; D is uncertain. Germline V gene lookup returns CDR1 SGHTS and CDR2 YDEGEE. Trimming removed 5 bases at V and 1 base at J, with 10 bases between. The CDR3 spans 14 residues.

Only one count was recorded for this clone. This rearrangement joins TRBV21-1 to TRBJ1-4; the table's D call, TRBD1, has no DNA check behind it. TRBV21-1 is given as a pseudogene. The CDR3 sequence is 15 residues long. The DNA for the CDR3 is TGTGCCAGCAGCAAAGTTGGGACAGGGGTCGAAAAACTGTTTTTT. Translation gives CASSKVGTGVEKLFF.

The chain links TRBV4-1 to TRBJ2-7; D is uncertain. CDR3 length equals 13 residues. CDR1 is MGHRA and CDR2 is YSYEKL in the germline V gene. The V end was cut by 0 bases, the J end by 4 bases, with 7 bases between. The DNA of the CDR3 is TGCGCCAGCAGCCAAGAGGCTCTATACGAGCAGTACTTC. Its protein product is CASSQEALYEQYF.

This chain links TRBV19 with TRBJ2-7; the D call may be TRBD1 or TRBD2 (5 bases each). V was shortened by 5 bases and J by 6 bases, with 17 bases between the two germline ends. This CDR3 region has 14 residues. Germline V gene sequence: CDR1 LNHDA, CDR2 SQIVND (reference sequence). This chain's CDR3 is CASSPTGTLSEQYF. CDR3 DNA: TGTGCCAGTAGTCCGACCGGGACCTTGAGCGAGCAGTACTTC.

CDR3 amino acids: CASSQDRTGVQYF. The CDR3 coding sequence is TGCGCCAGCAGCCAAGATCGGACGGGCGTGCAGTACTTC. The genes are TRBV4-1 and TRBJ2-7; no reliable D call. V lost 0 bases, J lost 9 bases, and 12 bases lay in between. From germline, CDR1 is MGHRA and CDR2 YSYEKL. The length of the CDR3 is 13 residues.

The chain is built from TRBV27 and TRBJ2-3, with D uncertain. Germline CDR1 and CDR2: MNHEY and SMNVEV (reference sequence). Trimming removed 10 bases from V and 4 bases from J, with 9 bases in between. The CDR3 has 11 amino acids. The CDR3 nucleotides read TGTGCCACCTTGAGTGCAGATACGCAGTATTTT. Protein product: CATLSADTQYF.

V gene TRBV28 combines with J gene TRBJ2-3; either TRBD1 or TRBD2 may fit D (5 bases each). The CDR3 is 12 amino acids. Germline V gives CDR1 MDHEN, CDR2 SYDVKM. CDR3 DNA: TGTGTCCAGCGGTTGACAGCAGATACGCAGTATTTT. It codes for CVQRLTADTQYF. Looking up the rest from reference TRBV28 and TRBJ2-3 gives the full variable domain: DVKVTQSSRYLVKRTGEKVFLECVQDMDHENMFWYRQDPGLGLRLIYFSYDVKMKEKGDIPEGYSVSREKKERFSLILESASTNQTSMYLCVQRLTADTQYFGPGTRLTVL.

CDR3 protein: CAIRGDRPNTEAFF. In nucleotides, the CDR3 is TGTGCCATCAGGGGGGACAGACCGAACACTGAAGCTTTCTTT. The rearrangement uses TRBV10-3 and TRBJ1-1; 7 positions agree with TRBD1. Trimming at V came to 6 bases and at J to 1 base, leaving 5 bases not matched to a gene. Germline V gene lookup returns CDR1 ENHRY and CDR2 SYGVKD. There are 14 residues in the CDR3.

The genes are TRBV13 and TRBJ2-2; 13 nucleotides align to TRBD2. CDR1 and CDR2 from the germline V gene are PRHDT and FYEKMQ (reference sequence). The J segment lost 5 bases and the V segment lost 4 bases, leaving 4 bases of the junction unmatched. The length of the CDR3 is 16 residues. CDR3 sequence: CASSWTSGSQTGELFF. CDR3 DNA: TGTGCCAGCAGCTGGACTAGCGGGAGTCAAACCGGGGAGCTGTTTTTT.

This chain links TRBV28 with TRBJ2-5; D not resolved. Between the trimmed V and J ends, which lost 3 bases and 5 bases, there was a span of 13 bases. The CDR3 covers 14 residues. Germline loops: CDR1 MDHEN, CDR2 SYDVKM. Written as DNA, the CDR3 is TGTGCCAGCAGTTTGTCGGGCCCCCGGGAGACCCAGTACTTC. Translation: CASSLSGPRETQYF.